This TCR beta chain was sequenced during a study of tissue T cells after allogeneic stem cell transplantation. Time point reported: mouse harvest day 14 after allogeneic transplant. Mouse grafts combined 10^7 T-cell-depleted bone marrow cells with 10^6 splenic CD5+ T cells. Tissues came from B6→BALB/c major-mismatch GVHD mice at day 7 or 14. Repertoires were generated with immunoSEQ multiplex PCR, while TCRdb's copy carries only in-frame clones and drops some. The repertoire holds about 2,900 clones, with 43% as singletons. Germline lookup yields CDR1 SGHSN and CDR2 HYEKVE. Deletions cut 6 bases from V and 3 bases from J, with 17 bases between. This CDR3 comprises 14 residues. Points on this clone: The genes are named according to mouse. The DNA ends 1 residue before the CDR3 does, and the rest of the CDR3 is filled in from the germline J gene.

The rearrangement links TRBV12-1 to TRBJ2-7; possibly TRBD1 for D (6 bases). Sequenced sample: gut tissue. This receptor was obtained from a female BALB/c mouse given C57BL/6 T cells with graft-versus-host disease after an allogeneic hematopoietic cell transplant. CDR3: CASSLGGQIYEQYF. The DNA read from the CDR3 is TGTGCCAGCAGCTTAGGGGGACAAATCTATGAACAGTAC.